A few counts support the clone carrying this T cell receptor (beta chain). Its antigen is not identified. These data are taken from a study of post-analysis software for immune sequencing data. Study-wide context: Courses of disease covered relapsing-remitting, secondary progressive and progressive-relapsing multiple sclerosis.

Study results and caveats: Diversity measured as normalized Chao1 was significantly lower in multiple sclerosis patients than in controls. Same-batch preparations were strongly co-clustered by F measure. A few TRBV segments (TRBV5-6, TRBV5-1 and TRBV20-1 among them) occurred more frequently in patients than in controls.

After removal of 4 bases from V and 1 base from J, the junction contained 7 bases not matched to a gene. The CDR3 contains 14 residues. The germline gives CDR1 SQVTM, CDR2 ANQGSEA. The TCR beta cDNA libraries carried unique molecular identifiers. It was from roughly 1.1 to 9.2 million T cells that 530,000 or so cDNA molecules came. One entry per CDR3 protein, called by TCRdb with MiXCR from the PCR reads. This sample has approximately 440,000 distinct CDR3 sequences, with around 40% found just once. The TCR comes from a girl aged 5-17 years with multiple sclerosis. The rearrangement links TRBV29-1 to TRBJ2-7, with 7 bases matching TRBD1. Sequenced input: blood. Here the CDR3 DNA reads TGCAGCGTTGTTTCCCGGGACAGTTCCTACGAGCAGTACTTC. Amino acids: CSVVSRDSSYEQYF.